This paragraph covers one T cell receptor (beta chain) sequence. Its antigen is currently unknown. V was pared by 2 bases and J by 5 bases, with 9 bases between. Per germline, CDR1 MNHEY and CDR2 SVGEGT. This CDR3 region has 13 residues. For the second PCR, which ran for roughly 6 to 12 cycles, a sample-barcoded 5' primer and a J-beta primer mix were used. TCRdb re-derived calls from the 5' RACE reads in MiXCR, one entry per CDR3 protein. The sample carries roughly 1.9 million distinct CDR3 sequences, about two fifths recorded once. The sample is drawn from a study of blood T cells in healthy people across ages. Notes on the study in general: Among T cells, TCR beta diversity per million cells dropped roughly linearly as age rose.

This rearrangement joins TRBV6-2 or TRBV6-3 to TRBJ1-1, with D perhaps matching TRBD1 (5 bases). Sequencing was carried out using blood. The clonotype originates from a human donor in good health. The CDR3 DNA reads TGTGCCAGCAGTTACAAGGCAGGGACTGAAGCTTTCTTT. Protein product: CASSYKAGTEAFF.